The next 22 T cell receptor beta chains were all read from a single sample in a study of metastatic and nonmetastatic thyroid tumors. TCRdb reassembled clones from the PCR reads with MiXCR. The data show about 48,000 clones, less than 25% seen once. Prior to thyroid surgery, none of the patients had received any treatment. The sequenced material came from blood. The source is a male donor with papillary thyroid cancer or a benign thyroid nodule (not recorded which). Some clones in this sample may be carry-over from other donors' samples.

This clone was observed at least ten times. This chain uses TRBV15 with TRBJ2-7, with D hard to call. V was shortened by 1 base and J by 3 bases, with 7 bases between the two germline ends. In germline, CDR1 is LNHNV, CDR2 YYDKDF (reference sequence). CDR3 size: 13 residues. The CDR3 DNA follows: TGTGCCACCAGCAGAGTTCAGGACTACGAGCAGTACTTC. Translation: CATSRVQDYEQYF.

This clone was seen many times. V gene TRBV28 combines with J gene TRBJ1-4; D is unclear. This CDR3 spans 13 amino acids. The V end was cut by 7 bases, the J end by 7 bases, with 13 bases between. Germline CDR1 reads MDHEN; CDR2 reads SYDVKM. The CDR3 DNA reads TGTGCCAGCACGCCCGGGAGTAGTGAAAAACTGTTTTTT. Translated, it gives CASTPGSSEKLFF.

This clone was counted once. The J gene is TRBJ1-2, the V gene TRBV20-1, with D hard to call. Germline CDR1 and CDR2: DFQATT and SNEGSKA (reference sequence). Trimming removed 3 bases from V and 6 bases from J, with 8 bases in between. This CDR3 spans 11 amino acids. The CDR3 region is CSARCLHGYTF. In nucleotides, the CDR3 is TGCAGTGCTAGGTGTCTTCATGGCTACACCTTC.

This clone was observed a single time. The chain couples TRBV7-2 to TRBJ2-1; 9 bases agree with TRBD1. V trimming: 2 bases; J trimming: 4 bases; junction bases outside the gene matches: 3. The CDR3 loop spans 15 amino acids. CDR1 and CDR2 from the germline V gene are SGHTA and FQGNSA. CDR3 region: CASSLSGQGYNEQFF. CDR3 nucleotides: TGTGCCAGCAGCTTATCGGGACAGGGTTACAATGAGCAGTTCTTC. Supplemented by reference TRBV7-2 and TRBJ2-1, the full variable domain reads GAGVSQSPSNKVTEKGKDVELRCDPISGHTALYWYRQSLGQGLEFLIYFQGNSAPDKSGLPSDRFSAERTGGSVSTLTIQRTQQEDSAVYLCASSLSGQGYNEQFFGPGTRLTVL.

This clone was detected only a few times. The genes are TRBV6-2 or TRBV6-3 and TRBJ1-1; D is possibly TRBD1 (5 bases). CDR1 is MNHEY, CDR2 SVGEGT, per germline. This CDR3 comprises 15 residues. The V end was cut by 8 bases, the J end by 1 base, with 17 bases between. The CDR3 loop reads CASGGGGMGNTEAFF. The CDR3 DNA is TGTGCCAGCGGGGGGGGTGGAATGGGGAACACTGAAGCTTTCTTT.

This clone was counted once. This chain uses TRBV30 with TRBJ1-6; 7 nucleotides align to TRBD1. Germline CDR1 is GTSNPN and CDR2 is SVGIG (reference sequence). The V gene end was trimmed by 3 bases and the J gene end by 1 base; junction bases not matched to a gene: 12. The CDR3 length is 18 residues. CDR3 sequence (DNA): TGTGCCTGGAGCCAGGGGGTCTGGGGACGGTCCTATAATTCACCCCTCCACTTT. Its protein is CAWSQGVWGRSYNSPLHF.

The table lists this clone with many counts. The chain is built from TRBV6-6 and TRBJ1-5; unclear D gene. CDR3 size: 14 residues. The germline V gene has CDR1 MNHNY and CDR2 SVGAGI (reference sequence). V dropped 2 bases and J dropped 0 bases, with 5 bases sitting between them. CDR3 nucleotide sequence: TGTGCCAGCAGTTACAGCTTTAGCAATCAGCCCCAGCATTTT. Encoded protein: CASSYSFSNQPQHF.

This chain connects TRBV6-1 to TRBJ2-7, with TRBD2 identical over 11 bases. After removal of 5 bases from V and 4 bases from J, the junction contained 4 bases not matched to a gene. This CDR3 is 14 amino acids long. The germline V gene has CDR1 MNHNS and CDR2 SASEGT. Written as DNA, the CDR3 is TGTGCCAGCAGTCTAGCGGGAGGATCGTACGAGCAGTACTTC. This sequence encodes CASSLAGGSYEQYF.

This clone has a count of ten or more. This rearrangement joins TRBV27 to TRBJ1-2; D is uncertain. Trimming removed 8 bases at V and 4 bases at J, with 8 bases between. Germline lookup yields CDR1 MNHEY and CDR2 SMNVEV (reference sequence). The CDR3 extends over 11 amino acids. Here the CDR3 DNA reads TGTGCCAGCTTAACACCCTATGGCTACACCTTC. Protein sequence: CASLTPYGYTF.

This clone showed up many times. The J gene is TRBJ2-6, the V gene TRBV18; D ambiguous. The CDR3 extends over 16 amino acids. The germline V gene has CDR1 KGHSH and CDR2 LQKENI. Trimming shortened V by 5 bases and J by 0 bases, and 11 bases separated the two germline ends. As DNA, the CDR3 is TGTGCCAGCTCATTTTCTAGAAACTCTGGGGCCAACGTCCTGACTTTC. Amino acid sequence: CASSFSRNSGANVLTF.

This chain joins TRBV6-4 and TRBJ2-7, with D tentatively TRBD2 (5 bases). Germline CDR1 and CDR2: MRHNA and SNTAGT. The ends were cut back, 3 bases at V and 2 bases at J, with 14 bases in the middle. This CDR3 region has 15 residues. The CDR3 DNA sequence: TGTGCCAGCAGTGAATTCGCGGACTTGCCCTACGAGCAGTACTTC. Amino acids: CASSEFADLPYEQYF.

In its sample, this clone was seen many times. A much larger clone lies a single base off, so this may be a read error. Written as DNA, the CDR3 is TGCAGTGCTGTAGTTCTGGGCCCCCCCTACGAGCAGTACTTC. As protein: CSAVVLGPPYEQYF. The J gene is TRBJ2-7, the V gene TRBV20-1; D is ambiguous. The V end lost 5 bases, the J end lost 2 bases, and 16 bases lay between the germline ends. The germline V gene encodes CDR1 DFQATT and CDR2 SNEGSKA (reference sequence). The CDR3 runs to 14 residues.

In its sample, this clone was seen many times. V and J are TRBV6-1 and TRBJ1-5; unclear D gene. Germline V lookup: CDR1 MNHNS, CDR2 SASEGT. CDR3 length: 14 residues. V was clipped by 5 bases and J by 0 bases, with 8 bases between them. The CDR3 nucleotides read TGTGCCAGCAGTTCCCGGGTTAGCAATCAGCCCCAGCATTTT. It yields the protein CASSSRVSNQPQHF.

This clone was detected only a few times. The V call is TRBV5-1, the J call TRBJ1-1; the D gene is possibly TRBD1 (6 bases). The CDR3 consists of 13 residues. Germline V gives CDR1 SGHRS, CDR2 YFSETQ. Trimming cost V 0 bases and J 9 bases, with 12 bases left between them. The CDR3 reads CASSLDTGSKAFF. For the CDR3, the DNA is TGCGCCAGCAGCTTGGACACAGGGTCTAAAGCTTTCTTT.

This chain joins TRBV20-1 and TRBJ2-5; 16 bases are shared with TRBD2. The J segment lost 5 bases and the V segment lost 6 bases, leaving 12 bases of the junction unmatched. Germline-derived CDR1 and CDR2 are DFQATT and SNEGSKA (reference sequence). This CDR3 region has 17 residues. The DNA of the CDR3 is TGCAGTGCGCTCGGGACTAGCGGGGGGGTAGGCTTGGAGACCCAGTACTTC. This encodes CSALGTSGGVGLETQYF.

This clone showed up just a few times. The CDR3 DNA reads as TGTGCCAGCAGTCCCGAGGAGGTTGGCGGATGGCTGGAGCAGTACTTC. Protein: CASSPEEVGGWLEQYF. V and J are TRBV28 and TRBJ2-7; the D gene is possibly TRBD2 (5 bases). Germline-derived CDR1 and CDR2 are MDHEN and SYDVKM. This CDR3 contains 16 residues. The V end was cut by 5 bases, the J end by 7 bases, with 24 bases between.

This clone was detected many times. The chain has TRBV7-8 and TRBJ2-7, with TRBD2 as a possible D gene (5 bases). With 1 base removed from V and 0 bases from J, the gap between germline ends came to 13 bases. This CDR3 has 16 residues. The germline gives CDR1 SGHVS, CDR2 FQNEAQ. CDR3 region: CASSLGSSGYSYEQYF. The CDR3 DNA is TGTGCCAGCAGCTTAGGGTCGAGCGGTTACTCCTACGAGCAGTACTTC.

This clone was seen at least ten times. The V and J genes are TRBV18 and TRBJ2-2, with D possibly being TRBD1 or TRBD2 (6 bases each). Germline CDR1 is KGHSH and CDR2 is LQKENI. The CDR3 has 18 residues. The germline V and J ends were trimmed by 3 bases and 0 bases, with 17 bases remaining between them. CDR3 amino acids: CASSPTLFRGPNTGELFF. CDR3 sequence (DNA): TGTGCCAGCTCACCTACACTCTTTCGGGGGCCGAACACCGGGGAGCTGTTTTTT.

The gene calls are TRBV30 and TRBJ1-2; D unclear. The CDR3 runs to 12 residues. V lost 0 bases to trimming and J lost 6 bases, with 8 bases between them. Germline V gives CDR1 GTSNPN, CDR2 SVGIG (reference sequence). CDR3 residues: CAWSVRGHGYTF. The CDR3 DNA is TGTGCCTGGAGTGTACGTGGACATGGCTACACCTTC.

This clone was picked up a small number of times. V is TRBV19 and J is TRBJ1-1; D ambiguous. The CDR3 covers 13 residues. Germline CDR1 is LNHDA and CDR2 is SQIVND (reference sequence). Deletions cut 5 bases from V and 6 bases from J, with 13 bases between. CDR3 DNA: TGTGCCAGTAGTCTGACTAGACAAGCTGAAGCTTTCTTT. This gives the protein CASSLTRQAEAFF.

This clone came up many times. The chain links TRBV2 to TRBJ1-5, with D unclear. The ends were cut back, 4 bases at V and 0 bases at J, with 13 bases in the middle. This CDR3 has 16 amino acids. Germline values: CDR1 SNHLY, CDR2 FYNNEI. The CDR3 DNA sequence: TGTGCCAGCAGTGGACGTGTTGGGGATAGCAATCAGCCCCAGCATTTT. It encodes CASSGRVGDSNQPQHF.

This chain uses TRBV5-1 with TRBJ2-3, with 11 bases that match TRBD2. The CDR3 contains 14 residues. CDR1 SGHRS and CDR2 YFSETQ come from the germline V gene. The V gene end was trimmed by 7 bases and the J gene end by 0 bases; junction bases not matched to a gene: 1. The CDR3 nucleotides read TGCGCCAGCCTAGCGGGAGGTAGCACAGATACGCAGTATTTT. Amino acids: CASLAGGSTDTQYF. Combining the CDR3 with reference TRBV5-1 and TRBJ2-3 gives the whole variable domain KAGVTQTPRYLIKTRGQQVTLSCSPISGHRSVSWYQQTPGQGLQFLFEYFSETQRNKGNFPGRFSGRQFSNSRSEMNVSTLELGDSALYLCASLAGGSTDTQYFGPGTRLTVL.